The sample holds one count of the clone carrying this TCR beta chain. The antigen is not known. The CDR3 spans 13 residues. CDR1 is SGHRS, CDR2 YFSETQ, per germline. The V end was cut by 4 bases, the J end by 7 bases, with 15 bases between. Measured with immunoSEQ multiplex PCR; TCRdb has only the in-frame clones, and not every one. Among tens of thousands of clones listed, roughly 81% were seen once. The sample is drawn from a study of T cells in localized non-small cell lung cancer. Study-level findings and limits: Uninvolved adjacent lung showed peak T cell clonality, exceeding tumor. A median of about 58 of the top 100 tumor clones appeared in adjacent lung, which was paired and uninvolved. One tumor region alone was sequenced, and heterogeneity therefore remains possible. Longer overall survival associated with higher blood T cell density; shorter survival with higher adjacent-lung clonality.

Sequencing was performed on peripheral blood, taken before any cancer treatment. The chain uses TRBV5-1 and TRBJ2-7; D tentatively reads TRBD1 or TRBD2 (6 bases each). The clonotype comes from a man aged 40 to 70 with stage I lung adenocarcinoma. The CDR3 nucleotides are TGCGCCAGCAGCGGACAGTTTGGGGGGGAGCAGTACTTC. This codes for CASSGQFGGEQYF. The full variable domain, in which reference TRBV5-1 and TRBJ2-7 provide the parts outside the CDR3, is KAGVTQTPRYLIKTRGQQVTLSCSPISGHRSVSWYQQTPGQGLQFLFEYFSETQRNKGNFPGRFSGRQFSNSRSEMNVSTLELGDSALYLCASSGQFGGEQYFGPGTRLTVT.